The T cell receptor (beta chain) under discussion was sequenced for a study of blood T cell repertoires in COVID-19. Looking at the study overall: Italy, Spain and the United States were the sources of the convalescent and acute COVID-19 samples. The analysed material was cDNA or gDNA that came from T cells, B-cell-depleted T cells, or PBMCs.

Original analysis: Estimation of nucleated cell counts was performed using reference gene primer amplification. The data were produced by immunoSEQ multiplex PCR, yet TCRdb's version contains in-frame clones alone and is incomplete. V and J calls and clone size are given by that table; D and trimming were obtained from the DNA. The sample carries some 220,000 clones, 65% to 90% recorded once. Unmatched junction bases numbered 5, after V lost 4 bases and J lost 4 bases. Germline CDR1 and CDR2: SGHRS and YFSETQ. This CDR3 is 13 amino acids long. Recruited during active infection, patients (from Seattle) were subsequently followed longitudinally.

Material: peripheral blood. The source of this sequence is a man between 45 and 60 years old with COVID-19, enrolled during active disease. J is TRBJ2-7 and V is TRBV5-1, with 7 bases that match TRBD1. Written as DNA, the CDR3 is TGCGCCAGCAGCCTGGACAGGCTTTACGAGCAGTACTTC. Its protein product is CASSLDRLYEQYF.